This T cell receptor beta chain derives from a study of blood T cell repertoires in COVID-19. On the study more broadly: The United States, Italy and Spain supplied acute and convalescent COVID-19 samples. Sources were T cells, B-cell-depleted T cells, or PBMCs; the material itself was cDNA or gDNA.

Trimming at V came to 0 bases and at J to 11 bases, leaving 24 bases not matched to a gene. This CDR3 contains 19 residues. Germline assignment: CDR1 LGHDT and CDR2 YNNKEL (reference sequence). In the original analysis: Estimation of nucleated cell counts was performed using reference gene primer amplification. Assay: immunoSEQ multiplex PCR; the TCRdb copy retains only in-frame clones and omits some. Clonal size and the V and J genes are those of that table, whereas D and trimming came from the DNA. Among a few hundred thousand clones listed, 75% to 90% were seen once. This chain uses TRBV3-1 (or the pseudogene TRBV3-2) with TRBJ1-1; TRBD1 aligns across 7 bases. The sequenced sample consisted of peripheral blood. This TCR came from a man in his fifties or sixties who had recovered from COVID-19. The CDR3 DNA is TGTGCCAGCAGCCAAGATCCTTTCCGCCTCGGGACAGCGGATCGAGGGGCTTTCTTT. Protein sequence: CASSQDPFRLGTADRGAFF.